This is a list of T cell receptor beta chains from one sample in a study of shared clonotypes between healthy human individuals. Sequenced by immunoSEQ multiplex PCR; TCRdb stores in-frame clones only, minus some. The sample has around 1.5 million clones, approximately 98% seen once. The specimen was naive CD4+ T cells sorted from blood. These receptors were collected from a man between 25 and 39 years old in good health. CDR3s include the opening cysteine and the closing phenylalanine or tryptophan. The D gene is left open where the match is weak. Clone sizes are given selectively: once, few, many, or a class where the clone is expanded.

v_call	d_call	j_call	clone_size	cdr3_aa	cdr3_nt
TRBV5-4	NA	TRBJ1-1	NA	CASTSQANTEAFF	TGTGCCAGCACCTCTCAAGCTAACACTGAAGCTTTCTTT
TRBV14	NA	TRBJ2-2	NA	CASSHFGGTGELFF	TGTGCCAGCAGCCACTTTGGTGGAACCGGGGAGCTGTTTTTT
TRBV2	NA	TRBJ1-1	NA	CASSVQGFAEAFF	TGTGCCAGCAGCGTTCAGGGGTTCGCTGAAGCTTTCTTT
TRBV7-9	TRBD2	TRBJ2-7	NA	CASSAKGLAGGPGEQYF	TGTGCCAGCAGCGCTAAAGGACTAGCGGGAGGGCCTGGGGAGCAGTACTTC
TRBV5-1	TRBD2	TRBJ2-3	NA	CASSFKREFVDTQYF	TGCGCCAGCAGCTTTAAGCGGGAGTTCGTAGATACGCAGTATTTT
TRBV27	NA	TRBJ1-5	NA	CASSLSFSNQPQHF	TGTGCCAGCAGTTTATCGTTCAGCAATCAGCCCCAGCATTTT
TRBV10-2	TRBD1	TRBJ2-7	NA	CASSEPLTGKYEQYF	TGCGCCAGCAGTGAGCCCCTGACAGGGAAGTACGAGCAGTACTTC
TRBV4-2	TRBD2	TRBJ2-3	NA	CASSQGLAGGRTDTQYF	TGTGCCAGCAGCCAAGGACTAGCGGGAGGGCGCACAGATACGCAGTATTTT
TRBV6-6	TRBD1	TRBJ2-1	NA	CASSYVKGGHEQFF	TGTGCCAGCAGTTACGTTAAAGGGGGCCATGAGCAGTTCTTC
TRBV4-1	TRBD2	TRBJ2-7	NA	CASSQGDGRISYEQYF	TGCGCCAGCAGCCAAGGAGACGGGAGGATCTCCTACGAGCAGTACTTC
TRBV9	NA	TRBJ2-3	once	CASSVDSGTDTQYF	TGTGCCAGCAGCGTGGATAGCGGCACAGATACGCAGTATTTT
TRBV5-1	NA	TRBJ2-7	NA	CASSDRASYEQYF	TGCGCCAGCAGTGATAGGGCCTCCTACGAGCAGTACTTC
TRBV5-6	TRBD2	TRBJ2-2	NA	CASSLPGLAGFAGELFF	TGTGCCAGCAGCTTGCCCGGACTAGCGGGATTTGCCGGGGAGCTGTTTTTT
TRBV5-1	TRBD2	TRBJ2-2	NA	CASSALWLAGEPGELFF	TGCGCCAGCAGCGCCCTTTGGCTAGCGGGAGAACCCGGGGAGCTGTTTTTT
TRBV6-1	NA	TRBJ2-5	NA	CASSEGSIETQYF	TGTGCCAGCAGTGAAGGTAGCATCGAGACCCAGTACTTC
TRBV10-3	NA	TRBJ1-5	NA	CATRTDLNQPQHF	TGTGCCACGAGGACAGACCTCAATCAGCCCCAGCATTTT
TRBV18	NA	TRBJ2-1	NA	CASSPGRALVEQFF	TGTGCCAGCTCACCGGGCAGGGCTCTAGTTGAGCAGTTCTTC
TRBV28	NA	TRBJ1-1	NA	CASSQPGQFAEAFF	TGTGCCAGCAGCCAACCTGGACAGTTTGCTGAAGCTTTCTTT
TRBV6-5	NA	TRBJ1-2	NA	CASSSDRGYGYTF	TGTGCCAGCAGCTCCGATCGGGGCTATGGCTACACCTTC
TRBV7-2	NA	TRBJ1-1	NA	CASSLGRAAEAFF	TGTGCCAGCAGCTTAGGCAGGGCCGCTGAAGCTTTCTTT
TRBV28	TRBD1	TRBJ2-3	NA	CASSKAGGLGTDTQYF	TGTGCCAGCAGCAAGGCAGGGGGCTTGGGCACAGATACGCAGTATTTT
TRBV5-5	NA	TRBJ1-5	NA	CASSPLNRDQPQHF	TGTGCCAGCAGCCCCCTCAACAGGGACCAGCCCCAGCATTTT
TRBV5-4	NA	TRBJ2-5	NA	CASSLGGITAHGHF	TGTGCCAGCAGCTTGGGGGGAATAACCGCACACGGTCACTTC
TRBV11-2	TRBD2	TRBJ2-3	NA	CASSLVPTSGYTDTQYF	TGTGCCAGCAGCTTAGTTCCGACTAGCGGATACACAGATACGCAGTATTTT
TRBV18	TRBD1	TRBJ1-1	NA	CASSQLGTGNTEAFF	TGTGCCAGCTCGCAGCTTGGGACAGGAAACACTGAAGCTTTCTTT